Here is one T cell receptor (beta chain) with its context. What it binds is not known. These data belong to a study of blood T cells in healthy people across ages. A sample-barcoded 5' primer and a J-beta primer mix were used in a second PCR of roughly 7 to 11 cycles. Unique molecular identifiers of 12 random nucleotides labeled each cDNA. The study obtained at least 3 million CDR3-containing paired-end reads from every sample. TCRdb fed the 5' RACE reads into MiXCR, producing one record per CDR3 protein. This sample has 980,000 or so distinct CDR3 sequences, with about 48% found just once. Regarding the study as a whole: No one knew whether donors had CMV, which possibly confounded expanded clonotype changes.

This CDR3 has 16 residues. With 0 bases removed from V and 2 bases from J, the gap between germline ends came to 13 bases. Germline loops: CDR1 SGHKS, CDR2 YYEKEE (reference sequence). This rearrangement joins TRBV5-5 to TRBJ2-3; D gene unclear. The sequence was collected from a young man in good health. Sequencing was performed on blood. CDR3 protein: CASSLGLQSSTDTQYF. The CDR3 DNA reads as TGTGCCAGCAGCTTGGGTCTCCAGTCCTCCACAGATACGCAGTATTTT. The complete variable domain, with remaining parts taken from reference TRBV5-5 and TRBJ2-3, reads DAGVTQSPTHLIKTRGQQVTLRCSPISGHKSVSWYQQVLGQGPQFIFQYYEKEERGRGNFPDRFSARQFPNYSSELNVNALLLGDSALYLCASSLGLQSSTDTQYFGPGTRLTVL.